This T cell receptor beta chain was captured by sequencing in a study of graft-versus-host responses after intestinal transplantation. For the study at large: Multivisceral, liver-intestinal, or isolated intestinal transplants were given to recipients. Tacrolimus plus steroids were given to all recipients for roughly three years, preceded by anti-thymocyte globulin induction.

The study, taken as a whole, reports: Maximum circulating GvH clone levels tracked with early post-transplant HvG decreases. In recipient marrow, GvH clones were found, and some appeared first in ileum or blood.

This clone was picked up one time. Its target is unknown. Clones were sequenced by immunoSEQ multiplex PCR, and TCRdb holds only the in-frame ones, with some missing. This table holds approximately 60,000 clones, roughly 90% found once. Graft tissue processing released intraepithelial and lamina propria lymphocytes. The sample was ileum tissue, taken 350 to 400 days after transplant. The receptor was derived from a human patient who received an intestinal transplant, so some T cells may come from the graft donor.

The CDR3: CASSQDSQGGVYGYTF. The CDR3 DNA is TGCGCCAGCAGCCAAGATTCCCAGGGGGGAGTATATGGCTACACCTTC. The chain links TRBV4-1 to TRBJ1-2; TRBD1 matches 7 bases. This CDR3 region has 16 residues. Germline lookup yields CDR1 MGHRA and CDR2 YSYEKL. V dropped 0 bases and J dropped 5; count of bases not matched to a gene: 9.